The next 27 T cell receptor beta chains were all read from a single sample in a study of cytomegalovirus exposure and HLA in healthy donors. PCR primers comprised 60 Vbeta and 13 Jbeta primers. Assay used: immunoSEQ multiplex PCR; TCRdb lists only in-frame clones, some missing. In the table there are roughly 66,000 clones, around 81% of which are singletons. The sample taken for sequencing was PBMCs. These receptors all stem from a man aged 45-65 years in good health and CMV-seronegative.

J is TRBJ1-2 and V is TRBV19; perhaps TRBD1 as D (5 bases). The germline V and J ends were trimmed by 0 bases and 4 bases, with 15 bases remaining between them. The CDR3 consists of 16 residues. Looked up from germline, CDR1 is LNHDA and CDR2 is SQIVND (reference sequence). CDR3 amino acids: CASSIDQGSPLYGYTF. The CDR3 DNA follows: TGTGCCAGTAGTATAGATCAGGGATCCCCCCTCTATGGCTACACCTTC.

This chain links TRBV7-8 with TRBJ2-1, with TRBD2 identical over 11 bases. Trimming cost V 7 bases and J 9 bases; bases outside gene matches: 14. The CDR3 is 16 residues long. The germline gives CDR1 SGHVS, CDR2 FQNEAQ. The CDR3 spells CASNIKWFLAGGEQFF. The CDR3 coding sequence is TGTGCCAGCAACATAAAGTGGTTCCTAGCGGGAGGTGAGCAGTTCTTC.

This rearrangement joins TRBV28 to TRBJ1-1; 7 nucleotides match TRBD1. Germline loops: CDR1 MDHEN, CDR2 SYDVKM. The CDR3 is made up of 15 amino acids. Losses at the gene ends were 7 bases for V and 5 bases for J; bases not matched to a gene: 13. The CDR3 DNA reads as TGTGCCAGCATTTCACAGCACAGGGGTCGGACTGAAGCTTTCTTT. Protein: CASISQHRGRTEAFF.

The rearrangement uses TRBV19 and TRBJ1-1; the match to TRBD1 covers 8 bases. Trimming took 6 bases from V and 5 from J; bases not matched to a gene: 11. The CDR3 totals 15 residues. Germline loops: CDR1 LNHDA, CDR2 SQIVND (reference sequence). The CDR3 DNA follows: TGTGCCAGTAGATACAGGGGGACAGGAGGAACTGAAGCTTTCTTT. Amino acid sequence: CASRYRGTGGTEAFF. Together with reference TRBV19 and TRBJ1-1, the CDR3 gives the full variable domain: DGGITQSPKYLFRKEGQNVTLSCEQNLNHDAMYWYRQDPGQGLRLIYYSQIVNDFQKGDIAEGYSVSREKKESFPLTVTSAQKNPTAFYLCASRYRGTGGTEAFFGQGTRLTVV.

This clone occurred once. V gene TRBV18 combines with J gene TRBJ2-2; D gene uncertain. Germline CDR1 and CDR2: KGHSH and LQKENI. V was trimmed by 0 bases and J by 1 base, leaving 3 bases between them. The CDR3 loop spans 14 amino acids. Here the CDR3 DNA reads TGTGCCAGCTCACCACCCGGGAACACCGGGGAGCTGTTTTTT. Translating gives CASSPPGNTGELFF.

CDR3 in amino acids: CASRGQGVPTDTQYF. The CDR3, as DNA: TGTGCCAGCAGGGGGCAGGGGGTCCCCACAGATACGCAGTATTTT. This rearrangement joins TRBV5-6 to TRBJ2-3, with 7 bases that match TRBD1. Germline V lookup: CDR1 SGHDT, CDR2 YYEEEE. With 5 bases clipped from V and 2 bases from J, the junction kept 8 bases outside the gene matches. This CDR3 region has 15 residues.

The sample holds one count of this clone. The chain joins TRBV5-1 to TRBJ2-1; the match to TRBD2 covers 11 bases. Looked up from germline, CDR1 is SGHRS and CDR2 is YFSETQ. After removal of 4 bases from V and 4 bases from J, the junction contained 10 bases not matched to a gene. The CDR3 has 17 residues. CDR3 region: CASSHLSGGAGYNEQFF. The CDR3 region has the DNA TGCGCCAGCAGCCATCTTAGCGGGGGGGCCGGGTACAATGAGCAGTTCTTC.

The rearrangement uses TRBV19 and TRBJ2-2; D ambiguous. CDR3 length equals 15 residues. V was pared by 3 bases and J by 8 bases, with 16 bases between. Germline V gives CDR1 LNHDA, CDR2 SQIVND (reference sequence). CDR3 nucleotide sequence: TGTGCCAGTAGTATTTTGACACAAAGCTTAGGGGAGCTGTTTTTT. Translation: CASSILTQSLGELFF.

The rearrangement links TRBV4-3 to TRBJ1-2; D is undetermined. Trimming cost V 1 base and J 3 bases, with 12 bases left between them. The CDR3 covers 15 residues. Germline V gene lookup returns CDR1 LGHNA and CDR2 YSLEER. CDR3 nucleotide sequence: TGCGCCAGCAGCCAAGCGAGCGGCAGCTACTATGGCTACACCTTC. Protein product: CASSQASGSYYGYTF.

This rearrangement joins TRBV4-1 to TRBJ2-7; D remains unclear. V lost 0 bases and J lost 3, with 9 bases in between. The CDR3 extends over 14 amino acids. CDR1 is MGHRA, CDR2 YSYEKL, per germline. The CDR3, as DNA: TGCGCCAGCAGCCAAGAGACGGGTTACTACGAGCAGTACTTC. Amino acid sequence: CASSQETGYYEQYF.

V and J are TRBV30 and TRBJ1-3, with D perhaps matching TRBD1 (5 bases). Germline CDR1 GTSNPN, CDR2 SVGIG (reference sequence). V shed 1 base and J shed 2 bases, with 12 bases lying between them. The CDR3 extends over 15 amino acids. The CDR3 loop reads CAWSGNRRTGNTIYF. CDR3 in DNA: TGTGCCTGGAGTGGGAACAGGCGAACTGGAAACACCATATATTTT.

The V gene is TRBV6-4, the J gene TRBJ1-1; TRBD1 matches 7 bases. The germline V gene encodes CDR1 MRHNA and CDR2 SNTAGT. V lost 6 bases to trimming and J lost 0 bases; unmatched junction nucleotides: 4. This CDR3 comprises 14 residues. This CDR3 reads CASSLTGMNTEAFF. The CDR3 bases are TGTGCCAGCAGCCTGACAGGGATGAACACTGAAGCTTTCTTT.

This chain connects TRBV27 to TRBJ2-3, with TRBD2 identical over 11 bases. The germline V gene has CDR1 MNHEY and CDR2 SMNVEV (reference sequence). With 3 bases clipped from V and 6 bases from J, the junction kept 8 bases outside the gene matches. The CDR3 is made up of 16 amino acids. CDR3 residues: CASSFLAGGPGDTQYF. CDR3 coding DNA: TGTGCCAGCAGTTTCTTAGCGGGGGGGCCTGGGGATACGCAGTATTTT.

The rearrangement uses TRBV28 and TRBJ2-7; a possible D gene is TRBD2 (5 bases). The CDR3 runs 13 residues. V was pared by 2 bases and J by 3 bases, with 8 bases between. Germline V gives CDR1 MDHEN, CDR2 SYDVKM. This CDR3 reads CASSLGGSYEQYF. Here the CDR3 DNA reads TGTGCCAGCAGTTTAGGAGGTAGCTACGAGCAGTACTTC.

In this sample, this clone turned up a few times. The CDR3 DNA reads TGTGCCAGCAGCTTCTCGGGGAGGGGTCACTACGAGCAGTACTTC. It specifies CASSFSGRGHYEQYF. The gene calls are TRBV11-2 and TRBJ2-7, with TRBD2 identical over 7 bases. The junction had 8 bases not matched to a gene; V was cut back by 3 bases and J by 3 bases. The CDR3 has 15 residues. Per the germline V gene, CDR1 is SGHAT and CDR2 is FQNNGV.

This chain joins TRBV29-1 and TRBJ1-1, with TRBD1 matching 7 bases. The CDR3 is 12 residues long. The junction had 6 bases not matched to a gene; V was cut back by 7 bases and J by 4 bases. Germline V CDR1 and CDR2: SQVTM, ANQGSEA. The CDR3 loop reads CSADRAGTEAFF. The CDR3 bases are TGCAGCGCCGACAGGGCGGGCACTGAAGCTTTCTTT. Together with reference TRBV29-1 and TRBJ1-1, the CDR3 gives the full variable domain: SAVISQKPSRDICQRGTSLTIQCQVDSQVTMMFWYRQQPGQSLTLIATANQGSEATYESGFVIDKFPISRPNLTFSTLTVSNMSPEDSSIYLCSADRAGTEAFFGQGTRLTVV.

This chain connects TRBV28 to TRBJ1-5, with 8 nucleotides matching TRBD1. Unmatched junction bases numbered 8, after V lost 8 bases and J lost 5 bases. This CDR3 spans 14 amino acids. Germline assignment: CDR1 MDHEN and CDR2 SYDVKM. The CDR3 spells CASVTGTGYQPQHF. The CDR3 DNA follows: TGTGCCAGCGTCACCGGGACAGGCTATCAGCCCCAGCATTTT. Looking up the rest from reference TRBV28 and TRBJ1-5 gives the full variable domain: DVKVTQSSRYLVKRTGEKVFLECVQDMDHENMFWYRQDPGLGLRLIYFSYDVKMKEKGDIPEGYSVSREKKERFSLILESASTNQTSMYLCASVTGTGYQPQHFGDGTRLSIL.

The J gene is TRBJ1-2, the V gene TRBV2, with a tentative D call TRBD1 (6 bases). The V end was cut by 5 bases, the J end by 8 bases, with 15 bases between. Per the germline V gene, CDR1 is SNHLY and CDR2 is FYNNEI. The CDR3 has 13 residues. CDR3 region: CASSLTGSYGYTF. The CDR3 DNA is TGTGCCAGCAGTCTTACAGGGAGCTACGGCTACACCTTC.

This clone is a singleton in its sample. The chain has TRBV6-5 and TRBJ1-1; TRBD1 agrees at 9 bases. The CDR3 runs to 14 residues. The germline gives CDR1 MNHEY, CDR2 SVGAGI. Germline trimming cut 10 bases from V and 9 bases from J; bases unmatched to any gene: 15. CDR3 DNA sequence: TGTGCCACTTCCCGGGACAGGGCGAAACCTCAAGCTTTCTTT. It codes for CATSRDRAKPQAFF.

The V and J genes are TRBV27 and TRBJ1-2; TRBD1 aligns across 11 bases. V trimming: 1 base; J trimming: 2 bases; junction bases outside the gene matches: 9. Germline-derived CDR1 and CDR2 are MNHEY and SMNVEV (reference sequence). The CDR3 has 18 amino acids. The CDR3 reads CASSLLSGQGVPNYGYTF. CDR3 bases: TGTGCCAGCAGTTTATTGTCGGGACAGGGGGTTCCAAACTATGGCTACACCTTC.

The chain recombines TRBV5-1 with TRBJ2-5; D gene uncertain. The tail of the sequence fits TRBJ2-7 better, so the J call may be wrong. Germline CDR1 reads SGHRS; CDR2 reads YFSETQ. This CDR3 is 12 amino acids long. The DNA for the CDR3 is TGCGCCAGCAGCGTAGCCTCTACCGAGCAGTACTTC. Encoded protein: CASSVASTEQYF.

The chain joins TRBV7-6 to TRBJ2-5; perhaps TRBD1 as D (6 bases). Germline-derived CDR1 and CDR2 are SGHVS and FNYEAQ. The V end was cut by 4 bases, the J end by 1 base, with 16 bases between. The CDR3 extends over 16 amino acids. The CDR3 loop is CASSSRGLSIQETQYF. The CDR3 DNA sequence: TGTGCCAGCAGCTCCAGGGGCCTATCTATCCAAGAGACCCAGTACTTC.

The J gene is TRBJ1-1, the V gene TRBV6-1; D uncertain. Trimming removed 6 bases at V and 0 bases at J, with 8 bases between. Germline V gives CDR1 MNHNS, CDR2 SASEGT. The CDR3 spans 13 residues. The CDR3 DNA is TGTGCCAGCAGCGCCCACTTGAACACTGAAGCTTTCTTT. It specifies CASSAHLNTEAFF.

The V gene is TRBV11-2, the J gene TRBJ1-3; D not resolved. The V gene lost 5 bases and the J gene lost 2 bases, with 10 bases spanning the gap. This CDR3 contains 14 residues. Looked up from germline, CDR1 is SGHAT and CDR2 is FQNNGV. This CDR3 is CASSPVATGNTIYF. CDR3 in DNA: TGTGCCAGCAGCCCCGTTGCTACTGGAAACACCATATATTTT.

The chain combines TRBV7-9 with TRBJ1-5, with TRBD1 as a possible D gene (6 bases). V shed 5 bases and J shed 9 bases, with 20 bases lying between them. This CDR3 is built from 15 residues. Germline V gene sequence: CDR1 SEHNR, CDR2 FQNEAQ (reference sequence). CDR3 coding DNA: TGTGCCAGCAGCAGAGGGGACATTGACTCGGGGCCCCAGCATTTT. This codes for CASSRGDIDSGPQHF.

CDR3 bases: TGTGCCAGTAGTATGACCTTGGGGACTAAAGGTGATACGCAGTATTTT. As protein: CASSMTLGTKGDTQYF. The rearrangement uses TRBV19 and TRBJ2-3, with 7 positions matching TRBD2. Trimming at V came to 3 bases and at J to 6 bases, leaving 12 bases not matched to a gene. CDR3 length equals 16 residues. In germline, CDR1 is LNHDA, CDR2 SQIVND (reference sequence).

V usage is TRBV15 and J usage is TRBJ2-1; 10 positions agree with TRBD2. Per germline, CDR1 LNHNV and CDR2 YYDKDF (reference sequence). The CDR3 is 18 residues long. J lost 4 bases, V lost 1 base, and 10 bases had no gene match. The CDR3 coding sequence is TGTGCCACCAGCAGAGGTCTAGCGGGGGCCCCCTTTTACAATGAGCAGTTCTTC. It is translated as CATSRGLAGAPFYNEQFF. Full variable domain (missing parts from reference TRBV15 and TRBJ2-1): DAMVIQNPRYQVTQFGKPVTLSCSQTLNHNVMYWYQQKSSQAPKLLFHYYDKDFNNEADTPDNFQSRRPNTSFCFLDIRSPGLGDTAMYLCATSRGLAGAPFYNEQFFGPGTRLTVL.